Sequencing of this TCR beta chain was carried out in a study of cytomegalovirus exposure and HLA in healthy donors (dated by TCRdb to the late 2010s). With respect to the entire study: In an earlier analysis of under 600 of the donors, approximately 300 Gb of sequence data and 100 million or so unique TCR beta sequences from 180 million or so T cells were reported. An earlier analysis of 587 of the donors used high-throughput TCR beta sequencing to judge whether each TCR beta V gene segment behaved as functional or pseudogenic. Genome-wide SNP genotypes for about 60% of the roughly 670 donors were used in a later genetic analysis, which treated that subset as a discovery cohort. To study patterns of TCR occurrence, a later analysis re-analyzed previously published TCR beta repertoires from around 670 donors and added high-resolution HLA genotyping. Of the roughly 420 genotyped donors, approximately 81% were placed in the genetic ancestry cluster associated with self-reported Caucasian donors. Typing coverage varied by locus: roughly 629-640 donors for A, B, C, DRB1 and DQB1; 500 to 550 for DQA1; 600 to 610 for DPA1; some 470 for DPB1. Donor age, sex, ethnicity and CMV serostatus were compiled alongside the repertoire data. Using immunosequencing, the study profiled T cell repertoires from approximately 700 subjects and related those repertoires to cytomegalovirus serostatus. Approximately 330 gigabases of sequencing data and about 92 million unique TCR sequences made up an early release that covered several hundred HLA-typed donors. Rather than drawing on any new phenotypic data, the later analysis identified candidate immune exposures from TCR beta sequences and the way those sequences occurred across donors. Across approximately 400 genotyped donors of the cohort, an average of approximately 200,000 unique TCR beta nucleotide sequences per donor were sequenced, and roughly a sixth of those sequences were non-productive. The study combined high-throughput TCR immunosequencing, statistical association of individual TCRs with disease status, and machine learning to predict cytomegalovirus infection status. Because of strong linkage in the cohort, a few DR-DQ haplotypes were treated as single units for association and clustering. A separate validation cohort of some 130 different subjects was used in addition to the roughly 720-subject first cohort. Class I and class II HLA loci were covered by the typing at four-digit resolution. The aim of the study was to test whether cataloging public T cell receptors could identify signatures of past pathogen exposure. Every repertoire in the discovery cohort had been generated on one and the same sequencing platform.

The cohort consisted of approximately 670 healthy bone marrow donors. At the time of sampling, all cohort members were nominally healthy, though unrecorded immune exposures were likely present. The donor was CMV seropositive and belonged to the group of over 250 seropositive cohort members. A peripheral blood sample was collected from each donor, and TCR beta sequencing was performed on peripheral blood mononuclear cells. The Qiagen DNeasy Blood Extraction Kit was used to extract genomic DNA from the blood cell samples. To prepare the library, the immunoSEQ multiplex PCR assay was applied. A mixture of 60 forward primers for TCR Vbeta segments and 13 reverse primers for TCR Jbeta segments was used in the multiplex PCR. Amplification of the CDR3 region of rearranged TCR beta genes was performed with a multiplex PCR assay on genomic DNA. Amplified TCR beta libraries were sequenced as 87-base-pair reads on the Illumina HiSeq System. The authors processed their data as follows. A later analysis counted about 76 million unique TCR beta chains across the 666 repertoires, and some 11 million of these chains were shared by at least two donors. A nearest-neighbor algorithm error-corrected the raw reads and collapsed the reads into unique sequences, merging closely related sequences to remove PCR and sequencing errors. Alignment of CDR3 sequences to IMGT reference sequences was used to assign V, D and J gene segments. For a sequence to be retained, a match of at least six nucleotides was required to both a V gene segment and a J gene segment. Rearrangements were classified as productive when the CDR3 lacked stop codons and remained in frame with V and J, and all other rearrangements were classified as non-productive. CDR3 was defined according to IMGT convention as the region running from the second conserved V-encoded cysteine to the conserved J-encoded phenylalanine. The earlier analysis of roughly 590 of the donors excluded sequences that lacked an unambiguous match to a single V gene segment. In an earlier analysis of roughly 600 of the donors, a V segment was called functional when productive rearrangements were above 56.7%, and segregating when the standard deviation between donors exceeded 5%. A statistical classification framework was built to diagnose cytomegalovirus status from the catalog of TCR beta chain sequences. In a later analysis, TCR nucleotide sequences were compared against IMGT/GENE-DB human TR gene sequences so that V and J genes could be assigned. The TCRdist pipeline was used in a later analysis to assign CDR3 sequences and most-parsimonious VDJ recombination scenarios. In a later analysis, each TCR beta chain was defined by its CDR3 amino acid sequence together with its V-gene family, and reads lacking a unique V-gene family were excluded. As a way to deal with suspected cross-contamination and a sequencing artifact, a later analysis dropped under 600 nucleotide sequences that were highly shared and had low generation probability. For each public chain, a later analysis derived a clonal expansion index from normalized ranks of inferred template counts within each repertoire. Generation probabilities in a later analysis came from a VDJ recombination model fitted to out-of-frame rearrangements, and those results were checked against IGoR. In a later analysis, TCR-TCR, TCR-HLA and TCR-CMV co-occurrence was scored with hypergeometric tests, and a repertoire-size bias correction was applied to TCR pairs. A later analysis estimated false discovery rates by permuting HLA or CMV assignments 20 times. In a later analysis, co-occurring TCRs were grouped with DBSCAN, and TCRdist sequence similarity was added when clustering was performed within HLA-allele-positive subsets. Repertoires with fewer than 30,000 or more than 120,000 public chains, plus five repertoires with anomalous nucleotide sharing, were excluded from co-occurrence clustering. The source is immuneACCESS, and TCRdb retained only in-frame sequences with V and J called. Part of the clones is not carried over; for the studies checked, unresolved V genes explain less than half of this, and the remainder is unexplained. V, J and clone size are taken as reported in that table, and D and trimming were inferred from the DNA itself. The sample records 150,000 to 200,000 clones, around 75% of which are singletons. The ten largest clonotypes hold roughly 8% of the sample.

The CDR3 contains 17 residues, cysteine and phenylalanine counted. The only DNA kept is the CDR3, 51 bases in frame from the first base. According to the germline V gene, CDR1 reads LGHNA and CDR2 reads YSLEER. V ends up 1 base short and J 8 bases short, with an unmatched junction base count of 11. On this clone itself: What this receptor recognizes is not known. No much larger clone exists at a distance of one base, and base qualities are not known.

What the work shows at the level of the full study, not this receptor alone: A total of around 150 TCR beta chains were listed by the study as associated with cytomegalovirus. Specific HLA alleles were associated with 15,000 to 20,000 TCR beta sequences at a false discovery rate of 0.05 in a later analysis. A later analysis found that HLA-associated TCR beta chains were more clonally expanded and had lower generation probabilities than equally common non-associated chains. The authors suggested that the approach could potentially be generalized to other disease states and immunological phenotypes. Some IMGT-functional V segments, including TRBV6-2 and TRBV6-3, could not be told apart with the 87-base-pair reads, so those segments were excluded. In a later analysis, most CMV-associated TCR beta chains were found to appear HLA-restricted, with HLA associations seemingly driven largely by CMV exposure. A further reported finding was that TCR beta sequences accurately predicted the HLA-A and HLA-B alleles for most subjects in the first cohort. In a later genetic analysis, a missense DCLRE1C variant was associated with V-gene and J-gene trimming of TCR beta chains, and the association was replicated in an independent cohort. Assigning TCR associations to individual alleles was difficult when HLA alleles, especially DR and DQ, strongly co-occurred. The classifier was reported to diagnose cytomegalovirus status with high specificity and sensitivity in both the original cohort and the validation cohort. Across donors, most TCR sequences were observed very rarely, whereas some public TCRs were present in many individuals. According to a later analysis, parvovirus B19, influenza, CMV and Epstein-Barr virus appeared linked to several top co-occurrence clusters. In vitro tests confirmed that three of the cytomegalovirus-associated TCR beta chains recognize cytomegalovirus antigens. Presence/absence analyses assumed roughly uniform sequencing depth across donors, an assumption that may not hold. In a later analysis, the rate of TCR association differed among HLA loci, with DRB1 alleles having the most associated TCRs and HLA-C alleles having the fewest. In this cohort, only TCR beta chains were sequenced, and detectable features were limited by the absence of alpha or paired-chain data. Because counts were too low, roughly 18 rarely observed V segments, including chromosome 9 orphons, were left out of the earlier analysis of some 600 of the donors. Correlated functional status among segregating V segments might be attributable to linkage disequilibrium, but an unknown experimental factor could not be ruled out. Broadly in line with IMGT annotations, most TCR beta V segments showed up in productive rearrangements about 90% or about 30% of the time in an earlier analysis of 450 to 750 of the donors. A group of highly shared sequence variants was considered likely to be a technical artifact of the sequencing pipeline. The only immune exposure information available for the cohort was CMV serostatus. In a later genetic analysis, fewer N-insertions in productive TCRs were reported among donors in an Asian-associated ancestry cluster than the 666-donor mean. Because HLA typing was unavailable for some donors at each locus, only the typed subset was used in association tests.

The sequence links TRBV4-3 to TRBJ2-1; TRBD1 lines up with 10 middle nucleotides. This clonotype originated in a woman aged 40 to 55 in good health and CMV-seropositive. Material: PBMCs. CDR3 loop: CASSQALTGGGGHEQFF. The nucleotide sequence is TGCGCCAGCAGCCAAGCCTTGACAGGGGGCGGCGGCCATGAGCAGTTCTTC.